Listed here are 12 T cell receptor beta chains from one sample, sequenced in a study of T cell responses to AZD1222 COVID-19 vaccine. Produced via immunoSEQ multiplex PCR; TCRdb's table is partial and in-frame only. The profile shows 90,000 to 150,000 clones, 85% to 90% of them singletons. The sequencing here drew on peripheral blood, taken 28 days after the second AZD1222 dose. These receptors all stem from an adult who received the AZD1222 COVID-19 vaccine.

For this clone: One end of the junction varies from germline; a read error may be responsible. The chain uses TRBV15 and TRBJ1-1, with D possibly being TRBD1 (5 bases). CDR3 length: 11 amino acids. Per germline, CDR1 LNHNV and CDR2 YYDKDF (reference sequence). The CDR3 DNA follows: TGTGCCACCAGCAGAGATTCAGGGCAGGCCTTT. Translation: CATSRDSGQAF. The full variable domain, completed using reference TRBV15 and TRBJ1-1, is DAMVIQNPRYQVTQFGKPVTLSCSQTLNHNVMYWYQQKSSQAPKLLFHYYDKDFNNEADTPDNFQSRRPNTSFCFLDIRSPGLGDTAMYLCATSRDSGQAFGQGTRLTVV.

The rearrangement links TRBV6-5 to TRBJ2-7, with D hard to call. CDR3 size: 13 residues. Trimming stripped 3 bases from V and 0 bases from J, with 6 bases between. Germline loops: CDR1 MNHEY, CDR2 SVGAGI. The CDR3 DNA reads as TGTGCCAGCAGTTATGGTGCCTCCTACGAGCAGTACTTC. It translates to CASSYGASYEQYF.

The rearrangement joins TRBV9 to TRBJ2-2; weak D call: TRBD2 (6 bases). V lost 0 bases, J lost 9 bases, and 12 bases lay in between. From germline, CDR1 is SGDLS and CDR2 YYNGEE. The CDR3 covers 14 residues. CDR3 in amino acids: CASSVAGEVRELFF. The CDR3 DNA reads as TGTGCCAGCAGCGTAGCTGGGGAGGTTCGGGAGCTGTTTTTT. The entire variable domain, with the rest obtained from reference TRBV9 and TRBJ2-2, is as follows: DSGVTQTPKHLITATGQRVTLRCSPRSGDLSVYWYQQSLDQGLQFLIQYYNGEERAKGNILERFSAQQFPDLHSELNLSSLELGDSALYFCASSVAGEVRELFFGEGSRLTVL.

The chain employs TRBV9 and TRBJ1-3; D gene ambiguous. The V gene lost 4 bases and the J gene lost 3 bases, with 11 bases spanning the gap. The germline V gene encodes CDR1 SGDLS and CDR2 YYNGEE. There are 14 residues in the CDR3. CDR3 in amino acids: CASSPNGHGNTIYF. CDR3 in DNA: TGTGCCAGCAGCCCCAACGGGCATGGAAACACCATATATTTT.

V and J are TRBV27 and TRBJ1-2; D possibly corresponds to TRBD1 (5 bases). The V gene lost 5 bases and the J gene lost 1 base, with 11 bases spanning the gap. The germline CDR1 and CDR2 sequences are MNHEY and SMNVEV (reference sequence). CDR3 length: 14 amino acids. CDR3 coding DNA: TGTGCCAGCAGTCTCCGGGACGGTAACTATGGCTACACCTTC. Protein sequence: CASSLRDGNYGYTF.

The chain links TRBV2 to TRBJ1-3; D is perhaps TRBD1 (5 bases). The CDR3 consists of 15 residues. The germline CDR1 and CDR2 sequences are SNHLY and FYNNEI. V was cut by 2 bases and J by 9 bases, with 17 bases left in between. CDR3 sequence (DNA): TGTGCCAGCAGTGAACGGCAGGGCTCCCATAGCACCATATATTTT. It encodes CASSERQGSHSTIYF.

The chain employs TRBV11-3 and TRBJ2-7; 8 bases line up with TRBD1. Germline-derived CDR1 and CDR2 are SGHNT and YENEEA. CDR3 length equals 14 residues. V gave up 5 bases and J gave up 3 bases; unmatched junction bases: 6. CDR3 sequence (DNA): TGTGCCAGCAGCCCTCCTACAGGGGGCTACGAGCAGTACTTC. The encoded protein is CASSPPTGGYEQYF.

The V and J genes are TRBV28 and TRBJ2-3; D possibly matches TRBD1 or TRBD2 (6 bases each). V was clipped by 3 bases and J by 5 bases, with 15 bases between them. The CDR3 sequence is 15 residues long. Germline loops: CDR1 MDHEN, CDR2 SYDVKM. The CDR3 reads CASSFRGTGGDTQYF. As DNA, the CDR3 is TGTGCCAGCAGTTTCAGGGGCACCGGGGGAGATACGCAGTATTTT.

This rearrangement joins TRBV19 to TRBJ1-2, with 10 nucleotides matching TRBD1. CDR3 length: 15 amino acids. V was clipped by 1 base and J by 9 bases; unmatched bases: 8. Germline assignment: CDR1 LNHDA and CDR2 SQIVND (reference sequence). The CDR3 is CASSIGGQGFYRYTF. CDR3 DNA sequence: TGTGCCAGTAGTATAGGGGGACAGGGGTTTTATCGCTACACCTTC.

The chain links TRBV28 to TRBJ2-1, with TRBD1 identical over 10 bases. Germline V gene data show CDR1 as MDHEN and CDR2 as SYDVKM. The CDR3 extends over 11 amino acids. V lost 7 bases and J lost 15; bases outside the gene matches: 6. The CDR3 region is CASNTGQGSFF. In DNA, the CDR3 is TGTGCCAGCAACACGGGACAGGGGTCGTTCTTC.

V gene TRBV19 combines with J gene TRBJ1-2, with TRBD1 matching over 9 bases. The V segment lost 4 bases and the J segment 8 bases; nucleotides outside the gene matches: 8. Germline-derived CDR1 and CDR2 are LNHDA and SQIVND (reference sequence). The CDR3 contains 14 residues. The CDR3 sequence: CASSTRDRVEGYTF. The CDR3 DNA reads TGTGCCAGTAGTACCCGGGACAGGGTAGAAGGCTACACCTTC. Full variable domain (missing parts from reference TRBV19 and TRBJ1-2): DGGITQSPKYLFRKEGQNVTLSCEQNLNHDAMYWYRQDPGQGLRLIYYSQIVNDFQKGDIAEGYSVSREKKESFPLTVTSAQKNPTAFYLCASSTRDRVEGYTFGSGTRLTVV.

The DNA of the CDR3 is TGCGCCAGCAGCCGTGATAGAAGCGGGGAGCAGTTCTTC. Residues: CASSRDRSGEQFF. The chain has TRBV5-1 and TRBJ2-1; TRBD2 is a possible D gene (6 bases). The germline V gene encodes CDR1 SGHRS and CDR2 YFSETQ. There are 13 residues in the CDR3. The germline V and J ends were trimmed by 4 bases and 10 bases, with 15 bases remaining between them.